This entry features one T cell receptor beta chain sequence. Its antigen is still unknown. The data stem from a study of T-cell reconstitution after alpha-beta-depleted transplantation in children. The junction had 4 bases not matched to a gene; V was cut back by 3 bases and J by 0 bases. CDR3 size: 18 residues. Germline V gene lookup returns CDR1 SGHRS and CDR2 YFSETQ. Library preparation (for TCRbeta) was performed with unique molecular identifiers. Each CDR3 protein is one row after TCRdb ran MiXCR on the PCR reads. The profile shows under 450,000 distinct CDR3 sequences, around 15% of them singletons. Findings of the study overall: Some patients' high day-60 TCRbeta diversity was traced to surviving recipient T cells and thymic progenitors. Hyperexpanded clones declined; after one year, newly produced T cells mostly supplied diversity. It was reported that alpha-beta T cells came from several hundred expanded graft clones (about two months after transplant).

The chain carries TRBV5-1 and TRBJ2-6; 12 bases align to TRBD2. This receptor was taken from a boy under three years old who had a stem cell transplant for Wiskott-Aldrich syndrome, so the T cells may come from the graft donor. The specimen was PBMCs, mostly from graft donor cells, collected 360 days after TCRalphabeta/CD19-depleted stem cell transplant. The CDR3 here is CASSYGLAGSSGANVLTF. CDR3 bases: TGCGCCAGCAGCTATGGACTAGCGGGGAGCTCTGGGGCCAACGTCCTGACTTTC.